This T cell receptor (beta chain) was obtained from a study of naive CD8 T cells in extremely preterm neonates. General study points: Preterm CDR3s were shorter than older groups', with fewer N additions and less trimming.

TCRdb keeps only in-frame clones here, not all; method: immunoSEQ multiplex PCR. This sample carries fewer than 9,000 clones, 98% of them seen once, and the ten largest clones take approximately 0.4%. Of note for this clone: Its antigen is not known.

The CDR3 sequence is 16 residues long. V was clipped by 5 bases and J by 0 bases; unmatched bases: 6. Germline-derived CDR1 and CDR2 are MNHEY and SMNVEV (reference sequence). The chain has TRBV27 and TRBJ1-3, with 8 bases lining up with TRBD1. Sequencing was done on a sample of naive CD8+ T cells from blood. The receptor comes from a human donor in good health. CDR3 sequence: CASSPRDRSSGNTIYF. CDR3 sequence (DNA): TGTGCCAGCAGTCCCCGGGACAGGAGCTCTGGAAACACCATATATTTT.